This is a list of T cell receptor beta chains from one sample in a study of control samples from healthy donors and cancer patients. Some clones are missing from TCRdb's copy, which holds only in-frame ones; the method was immunoSEQ multiplex PCR. The table has around 250,000 clones, over 70% seen once. Sequenced material: PBMCs. Source of these receptors: a woman aged 55-75 years with lung cancer. CDR3s include the opening cysteine and the closing phenylalanine or tryptophan.

CDR3	J	V
CASSLAGYSGNTIYF	TRBJ1-3	TRBV5-1
CAISAGFYGYTF	TRBJ1-2	TRBV10-3
CASHFGLAGGADTQYF	TRBJ2-3	TRBV2
CATSDKWTGVPQPQHF	TRBJ1-5	TRBV24-1
CASSESRINTGELFF	TRBJ2-2	TRBV10-1
CASSLRLAAFGDEQFF	TRBJ2-1	TRBV13
CSARLFEAFF	TRBJ1-1	TRBV20-1
CASTSMDNSPLHF	TRBJ1-6	TRBV27
CASSSGTGNNEKLFF	TRBJ1-4	TRBV5-8
CASSEAGYTSYNEQFF	TRBJ2-1	TRBV25-1
CASSRKDRYNEQFF	TRBJ2-1	TRBV11-1
CASSDRFTGELFF	TRBJ2-2	TRBV27
CASSADSRGNTEAFF	TRBJ1-1	TRBV2
CASTTPGQGGEKLFF	TRBJ1-4	TRBV4-1
CASSTGQTIEQYF	TRBJ2-7	TRBV5-1